This T cell receptor beta chain was obtained from a study of T cells in tuberculosis. Turning to the study itself: In South Africa, adults with active tuberculosis were compared with IGRA-negative and latently infected IGRA-positive adolescents.

Produced via immunoSEQ multiplex PCR; TCRdb's table is partial and in-frame only. The sample shows more than 35,000 clones, roughly 93% of them seen only once. Germline assignment: CDR1 SEHNR and CDR2 FQNEAQ (reference sequence). The CDR3 has 13 residues. V was cut by 1 base and J by 4 bases, with 7 bases left in between. Each donor contributed 85,000 to 100,000 T cells on average, unsorted. The chain recombines TRBV7-9 with TRBJ1-2; D remains ambiguous. Sequencing input: PBMCs. This receptor was identified in a donor aged 10-29 years with latent tuberculosis or without tuberculosis infection. Some clones in this sample may be carry-over from other donors' samples. The CDR3 nucleotides are TGTGCCAGCAGCTTAGACAGCCTCTATGGCTACACCTTC. Its protein is CASSLDSLYGYTF.